The text below deals with one TCR beta chain. The antigen is unknown. Sequencing used immunoSEQ multiplex PCR; TCRdb keeps in-frame clones, though not all of them. Of 15,000 to 20,000 clones listed, around 87% are singletons. The data are from a study of PD-1 blockade in classical Hodgkin lymphoma. General study points: Healthy donors reportedly exceeded newly diagnosed patients in baseline TCR diversity. No one has yet defined what causes the repertoire differences, which may be disease activity or prior therapy.

Time point described: newly diagnosed, previously untreated cHL patient sample. Comparator PBMCs were from newly diagnosed, untreated classical Hodgkin lymphoma. Looked up from germline, CDR1 is GTSNPN and CDR2 is SVGIG (reference sequence). V was clipped by 2 bases and J by 5 bases, with 6 bases between them. The CDR3 length is 11 residues. Sequencing was carried out using peripheral blood mononuclear cells (PBMCs). V usage is TRBV30 and J usage is TRBJ1-1; D is ambiguous. The sequence was obtained from a human donor with classical Hodgkin lymphoma. The CDR3 loop is CAWSHQTEAFF. DNA for the CDR3: TGTGCCTGGAGTCATCAGACTGAAGCTTTCTTT.